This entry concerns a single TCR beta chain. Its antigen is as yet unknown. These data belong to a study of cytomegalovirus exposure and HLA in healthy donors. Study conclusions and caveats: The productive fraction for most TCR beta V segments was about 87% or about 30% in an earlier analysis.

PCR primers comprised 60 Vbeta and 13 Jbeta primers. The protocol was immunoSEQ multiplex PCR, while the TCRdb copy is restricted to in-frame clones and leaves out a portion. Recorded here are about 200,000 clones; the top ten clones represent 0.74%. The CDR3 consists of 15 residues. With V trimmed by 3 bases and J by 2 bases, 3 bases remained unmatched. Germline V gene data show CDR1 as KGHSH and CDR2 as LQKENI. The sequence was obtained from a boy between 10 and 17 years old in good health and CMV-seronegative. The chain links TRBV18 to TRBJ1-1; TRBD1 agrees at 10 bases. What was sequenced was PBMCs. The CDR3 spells CASSPGQGLNTEAFF. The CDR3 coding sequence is TGTGCCAGCTCACCGGGACAGGGGCTAAACACTGAAGCTTTCTTT.